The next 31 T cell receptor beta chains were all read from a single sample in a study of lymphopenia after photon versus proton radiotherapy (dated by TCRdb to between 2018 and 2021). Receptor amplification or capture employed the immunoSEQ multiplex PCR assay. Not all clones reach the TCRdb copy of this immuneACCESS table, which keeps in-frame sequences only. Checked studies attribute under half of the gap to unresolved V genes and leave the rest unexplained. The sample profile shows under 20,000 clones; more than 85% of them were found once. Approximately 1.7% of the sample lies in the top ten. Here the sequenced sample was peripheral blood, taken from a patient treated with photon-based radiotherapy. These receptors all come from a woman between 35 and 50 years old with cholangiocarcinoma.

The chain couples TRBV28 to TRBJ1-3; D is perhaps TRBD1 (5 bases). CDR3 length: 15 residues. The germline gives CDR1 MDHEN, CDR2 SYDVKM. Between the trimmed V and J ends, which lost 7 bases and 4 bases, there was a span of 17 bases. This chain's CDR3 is CASTPGGGSGNTIYF. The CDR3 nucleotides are TGTGCCAGCACTCCCGGGGGGGGATCAGGAAACACCATATATTTT.

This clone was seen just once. The CDR3 coding sequence is TGCAGCGGGGGAGATACTAGCGGGAGAGGTGATGAGCAGTTCTTC. Translation gives CSGGDTSGRGDEQFF. The rearrangement links TRBV29-1 to TRBJ2-1; the match to TRBD2 covers 11 bases. V was pared by 7 bases and J by 8 bases, with 13 bases of the junction left unmatched. The V gene's germline CDR1 is SQVTM and CDR2 ANQGSEA. CDR3 length: 15 residues.

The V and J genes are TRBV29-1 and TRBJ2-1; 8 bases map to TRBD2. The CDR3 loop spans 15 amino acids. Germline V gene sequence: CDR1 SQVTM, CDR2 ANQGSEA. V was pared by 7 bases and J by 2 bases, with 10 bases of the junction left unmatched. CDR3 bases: TGCAGCGCCCGCTACGGGACTAGTGCCTACAATGAGCAGTTCTTC. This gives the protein CSARYGTSAYNEQFF.

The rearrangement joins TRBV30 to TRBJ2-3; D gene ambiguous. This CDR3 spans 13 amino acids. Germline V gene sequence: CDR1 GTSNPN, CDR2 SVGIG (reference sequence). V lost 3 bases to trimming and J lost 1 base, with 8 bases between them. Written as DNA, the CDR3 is TGTGCCTGGAGCCGGCAGCGCACAGATACGCAGTATTTT. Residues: CAWSRQRTDTQYF.

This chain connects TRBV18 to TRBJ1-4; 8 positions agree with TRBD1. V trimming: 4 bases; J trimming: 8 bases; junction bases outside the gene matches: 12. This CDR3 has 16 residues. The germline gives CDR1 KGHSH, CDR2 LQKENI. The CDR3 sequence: CASSRTSGQGSEKLFF. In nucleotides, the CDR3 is TGTGCCAGCTCACGAACTTCCGGACAGGGCAGCGAAAAACTGTTTTTT.

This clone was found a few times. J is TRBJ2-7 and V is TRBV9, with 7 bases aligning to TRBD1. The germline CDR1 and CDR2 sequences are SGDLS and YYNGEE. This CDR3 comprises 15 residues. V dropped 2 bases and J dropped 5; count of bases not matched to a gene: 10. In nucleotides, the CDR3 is TGTGCCAGCAGCGTCCTTCCCACAGGGGACGACGAGCAGTACTTC. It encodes CASSVLPTGDDEQYF. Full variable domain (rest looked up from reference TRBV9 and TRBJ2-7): DSGVTQTPKHLITATGQRVTLRCSPRSGDLSVYWYQQSLDQGLQFLIQYYNGEERAKGNILERFSAQQFPDLHSELNLSSLELGDSALYFCASSVLPTGDDEQYFGPGTRLTVT.

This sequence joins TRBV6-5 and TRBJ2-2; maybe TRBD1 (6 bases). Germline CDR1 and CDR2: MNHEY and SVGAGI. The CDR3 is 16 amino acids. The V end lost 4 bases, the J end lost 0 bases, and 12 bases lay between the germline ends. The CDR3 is CASSWTGTPNTGELFF. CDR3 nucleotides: TGTGCCAGCAGTTGGACCGGGACACCGAACACCGGGGAGCTGTTTTTT.

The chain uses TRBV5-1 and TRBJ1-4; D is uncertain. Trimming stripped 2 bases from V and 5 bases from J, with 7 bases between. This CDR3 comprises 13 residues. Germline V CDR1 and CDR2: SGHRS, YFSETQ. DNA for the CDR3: TGCGCCAGCAGCTTAGGAGTGAATGAAAAACTGTTTTTT. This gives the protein CASSLGVNEKLFF.

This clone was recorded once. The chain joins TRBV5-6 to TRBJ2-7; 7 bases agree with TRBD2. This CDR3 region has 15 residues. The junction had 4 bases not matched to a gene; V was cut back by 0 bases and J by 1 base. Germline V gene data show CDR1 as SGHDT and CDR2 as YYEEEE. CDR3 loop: CASSLGGGRSYEQYF. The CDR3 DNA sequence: TGTGCCAGCAGCTTGGGAGGCGGGAGATCCTACGAGCAGTACTTC. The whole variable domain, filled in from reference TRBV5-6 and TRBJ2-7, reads DAGVTQSPTHLIKTRGQQVTLRCSPKSGHDTVSWYQQALGQGPQFIFQYYEEEERQRGNFPDRFSGHQFPNYSSELNVNALLLGDSALYLCASSLGGGRSYEQYFGPGTRLTVT.

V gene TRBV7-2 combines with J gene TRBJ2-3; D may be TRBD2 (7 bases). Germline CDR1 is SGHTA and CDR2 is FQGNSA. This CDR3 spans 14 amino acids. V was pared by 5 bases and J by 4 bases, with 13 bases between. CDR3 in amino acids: CASSLEGGADTQYF. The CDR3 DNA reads TGTGCCAGCAGCCTAGAAGGGGGGGCAGATACGCAGTATTTT.

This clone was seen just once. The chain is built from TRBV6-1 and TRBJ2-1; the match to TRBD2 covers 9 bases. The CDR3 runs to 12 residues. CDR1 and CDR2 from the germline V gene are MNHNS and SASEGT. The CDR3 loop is CLTREGWNEQFF. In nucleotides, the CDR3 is TGTTTAACGCGGGAGGGATGGAATGAGCAGTTCTTC.

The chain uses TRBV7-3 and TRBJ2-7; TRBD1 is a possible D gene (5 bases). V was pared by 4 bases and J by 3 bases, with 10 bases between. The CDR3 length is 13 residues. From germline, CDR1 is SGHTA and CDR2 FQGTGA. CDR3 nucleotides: TGTGCCAGCAGCTCAAATAGGGGCTACGAGCAGTACTTC. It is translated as CASSSNRGYEQYF.

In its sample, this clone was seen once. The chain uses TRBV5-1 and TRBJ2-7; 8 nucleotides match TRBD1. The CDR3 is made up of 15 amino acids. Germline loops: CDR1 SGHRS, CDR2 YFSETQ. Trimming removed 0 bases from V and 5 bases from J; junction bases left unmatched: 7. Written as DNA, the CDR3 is TGCGCCAGCAGCTTGGGAAATTCACAGGGGGACGAGCAGTACTTC. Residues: CASSLGNSQGDEQYF.

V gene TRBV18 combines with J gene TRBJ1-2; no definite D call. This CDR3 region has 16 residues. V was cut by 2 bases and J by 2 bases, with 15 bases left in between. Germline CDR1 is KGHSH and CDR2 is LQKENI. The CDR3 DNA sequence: TGTGCCAGCTCACCAAGTACGGGAACCGAGAACTATGGCTACACCTTC. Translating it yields CASSPSTGTENYGYTF.

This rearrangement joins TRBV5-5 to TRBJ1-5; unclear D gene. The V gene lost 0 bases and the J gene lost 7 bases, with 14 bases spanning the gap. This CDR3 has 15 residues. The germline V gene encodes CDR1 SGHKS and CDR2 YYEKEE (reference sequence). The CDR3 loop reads CASSLDSAPSQPQHF. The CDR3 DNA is TGTGCCAGCAGCTTGGACAGCGCCCCGTCCCAGCCCCAGCATTTT.

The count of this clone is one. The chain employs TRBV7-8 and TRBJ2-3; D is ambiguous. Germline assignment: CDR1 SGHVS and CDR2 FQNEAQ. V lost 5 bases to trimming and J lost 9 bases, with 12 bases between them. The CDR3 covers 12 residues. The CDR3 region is CASSPVVATQYF. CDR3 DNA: TGTGCCAGCAGCCCAGTCGTAGCAACGCAGTATTTT. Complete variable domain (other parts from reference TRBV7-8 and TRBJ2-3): GAGVSQSPRYKVAKRGQDVALRCDPISGHVSLFWYQQALGQGPEFLTYFQNEAQLDKSGLPSDRFFAERPEGSVSTLKIQRTQQEDSAVYLCASSPVVATQYFGPGTRLTVL.

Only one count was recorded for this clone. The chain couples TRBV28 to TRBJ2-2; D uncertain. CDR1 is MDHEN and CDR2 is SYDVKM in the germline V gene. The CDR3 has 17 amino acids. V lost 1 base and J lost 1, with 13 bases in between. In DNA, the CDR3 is TGTGCCAGCAGTTTATACGGGCCAGCCCAGAACACCGGGGAGCTGTTTTTT. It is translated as CASSLYGPAQNTGELFF.

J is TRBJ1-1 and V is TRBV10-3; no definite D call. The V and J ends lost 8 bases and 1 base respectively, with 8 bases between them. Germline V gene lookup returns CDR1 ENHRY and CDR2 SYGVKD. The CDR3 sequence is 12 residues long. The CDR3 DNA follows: TGTGCCATCGGCCCGGGGAACACTGAAGCTTTCTTT. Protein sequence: CAIGPGNTEAFF.

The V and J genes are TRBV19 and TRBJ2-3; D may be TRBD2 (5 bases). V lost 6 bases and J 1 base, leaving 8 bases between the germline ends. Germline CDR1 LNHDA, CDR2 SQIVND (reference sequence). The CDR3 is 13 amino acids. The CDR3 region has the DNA TGTGCCAGTAGCATCGGGGGCACAGATACGCAGTATTTT. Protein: CASSIGGTDTQYF.

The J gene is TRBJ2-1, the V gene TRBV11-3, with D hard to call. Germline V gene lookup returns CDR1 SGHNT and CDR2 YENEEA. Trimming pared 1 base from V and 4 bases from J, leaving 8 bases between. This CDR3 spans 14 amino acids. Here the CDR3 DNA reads TGTGCCAGCAGCTTAGCGGGCCCTTACAATGAGCAGTTCTTC. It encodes CASSLAGPYNEQFF.

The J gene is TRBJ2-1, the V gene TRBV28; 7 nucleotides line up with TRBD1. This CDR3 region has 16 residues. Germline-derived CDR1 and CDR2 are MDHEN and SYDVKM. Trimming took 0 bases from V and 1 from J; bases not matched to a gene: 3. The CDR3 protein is CASSLWSGQSYNEQFF. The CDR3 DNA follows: TGTGCCAGCAGTTTATGGTCGGGACAGTCCTACAATGAGCAGTTCTTC.

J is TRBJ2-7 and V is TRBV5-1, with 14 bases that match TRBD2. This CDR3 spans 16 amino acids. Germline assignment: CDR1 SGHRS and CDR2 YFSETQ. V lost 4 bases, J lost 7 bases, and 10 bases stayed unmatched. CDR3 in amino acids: CASSPGLAGGMGEQYF. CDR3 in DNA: TGCGCCAGCAGCCCCGGACTAGCGGGAGGAATGGGAGAGCAGTACTTC.

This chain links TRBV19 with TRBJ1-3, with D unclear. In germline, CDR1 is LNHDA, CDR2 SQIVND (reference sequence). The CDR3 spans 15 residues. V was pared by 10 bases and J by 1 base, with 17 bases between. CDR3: CATGAETYSGNTIYF. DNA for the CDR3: TGTGCCACCGGAGCGGAGACCTATTCTGGAAACACCATATATTTT.

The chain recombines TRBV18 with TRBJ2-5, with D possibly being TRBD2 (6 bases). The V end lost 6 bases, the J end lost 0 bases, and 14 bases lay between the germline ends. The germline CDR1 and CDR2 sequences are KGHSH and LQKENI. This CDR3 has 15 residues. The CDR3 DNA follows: TGTGCCAGCTCCACAGCGGGTACATACCAAGAGACCCAGTACTTC. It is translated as CASSTAGTYQETQYF. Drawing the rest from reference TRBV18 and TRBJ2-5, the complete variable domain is NAGVMQNPRHLVRRRGQEARLRCSPMKGHSHVYWYRQLPEEGLKFMVYLQKENIIDESGMPKERFSAEFPKEGPSILRIQQVVRGDSAAYFCASSTAGTYQETQYFGPGTRLLVL.

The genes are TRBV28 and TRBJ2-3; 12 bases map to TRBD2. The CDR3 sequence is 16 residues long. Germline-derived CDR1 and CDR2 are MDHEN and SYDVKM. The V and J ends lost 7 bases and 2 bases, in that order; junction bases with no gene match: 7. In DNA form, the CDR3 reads TGTGCCAGCACCCCTAGCGGGAGGGGGATCACAGATACGCAGTATTTT. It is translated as CASTPSGRGITDTQYF.

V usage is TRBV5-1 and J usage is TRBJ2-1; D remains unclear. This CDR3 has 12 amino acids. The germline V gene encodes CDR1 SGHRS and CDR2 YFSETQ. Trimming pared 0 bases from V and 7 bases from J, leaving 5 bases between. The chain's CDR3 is CASSLGPNEQFF. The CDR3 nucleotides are TGCGCCAGCAGCTTGGGTCCTAATGAGCAGTTCTTC.

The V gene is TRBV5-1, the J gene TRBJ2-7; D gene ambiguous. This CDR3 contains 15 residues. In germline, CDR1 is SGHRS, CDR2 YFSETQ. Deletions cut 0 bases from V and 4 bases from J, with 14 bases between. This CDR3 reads CASSLVIGSGYEQYF. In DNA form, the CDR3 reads TGCGCCAGCAGCTTGGTAATCGGATCGGGTTACGAGCAGTACTTC. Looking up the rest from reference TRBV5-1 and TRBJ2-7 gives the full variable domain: KAGVTQTPRYLIKTRGQQVTLSCSPISGHRSVSWYQQTPGQGLQFLFEYFSETQRNKGNFPGRFSGRQFSNSRSEMNVSTLELGDSALYLCASSLVIGSGYEQYFGPGTRLTVT.

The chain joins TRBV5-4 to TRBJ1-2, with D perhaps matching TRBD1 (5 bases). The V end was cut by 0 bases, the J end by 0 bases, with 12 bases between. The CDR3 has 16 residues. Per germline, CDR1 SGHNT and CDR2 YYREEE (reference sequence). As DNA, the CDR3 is TGTGCCAGCAGCTTGGGCGGTATGGACACTAACTATGGCTACACCTTC. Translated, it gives CASSLGGMDTNYGYTF.

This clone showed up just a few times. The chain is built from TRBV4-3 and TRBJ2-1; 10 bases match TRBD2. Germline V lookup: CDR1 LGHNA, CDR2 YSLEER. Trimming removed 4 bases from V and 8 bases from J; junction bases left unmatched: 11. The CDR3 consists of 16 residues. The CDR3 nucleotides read TGCGCCAGCAGCCGGAAAACAGCGGGAGGGGGCGATGAGCAGTTCTTC. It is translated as CASSRKTAGGGDEQFF.

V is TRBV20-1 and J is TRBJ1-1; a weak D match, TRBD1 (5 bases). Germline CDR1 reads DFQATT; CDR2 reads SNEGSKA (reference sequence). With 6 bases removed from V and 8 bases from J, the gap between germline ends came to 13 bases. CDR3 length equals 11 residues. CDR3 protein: CSAPDRREAFF. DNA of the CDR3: TGCAGTGCCCCTGACAGAAGAGAAGCTTTCTTT.

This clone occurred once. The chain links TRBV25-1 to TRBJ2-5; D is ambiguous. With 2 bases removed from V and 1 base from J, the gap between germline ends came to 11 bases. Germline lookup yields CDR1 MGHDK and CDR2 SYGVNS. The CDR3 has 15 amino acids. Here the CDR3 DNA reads TGTGCCAGCAGTGAACCGGCTGTACTCCAAGAGACCCAGTACTTC. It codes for CASSEPAVLQETQYF.